This T cell receptor (beta chain) was identified in a study of technical replicates of blood from a few donors. V dropped 2 bases and J dropped 3 bases, with 11 bases sitting between them. The germline CDR1 and CDR2 sequences are MGHDK and SYGVNS. The CDR3 covers 14 residues. Here immunoSEQ multiplex PCR was the method, and the copy in TCRdb shows in-frame clones only, minus some. The sample consists of 100,000 or so clones, roughly 95% of them appearing once. The clonotype was recovered from a human donor in good health. The V and J genes are TRBV25-1 and TRBJ2-7; the D gene is possibly TRBD2 (5 bases). The sequenced material came from T cells isolated from PBMCs. DNA of the CDR3: TGTGCCAGCAGTGAAGGGGATGGAGGCTACGAGCAGTACTTC. Amino acids: CASSEGDGGYEQYF.